The 25 T cell receptor beta chains below all came from one sample that was sequenced in a study of T cells after yellow fever vaccination. TCRdb passed the 5' RACE reads through MiXCR, listing each CDR3 protein once. The table shows a few hundred thousand distinct CDR3 sequences, with roughly 7.2% occurring only once. Sequenced material: CD4+ T cells sorted from PBMCs, taken 15 days after the yellow fever booster vaccination. The receptors shown here come from a man younger than 45 who received the YFV17D yellow fever vaccine.

This clonotype was seen a few times. The V gene is TRBV6-6, the J gene TRBJ2-3; no definite D call. Germline loops: CDR1 MNHNY, CDR2 SVGAGI (reference sequence). CDR3 length equals 12 residues. The V gene lost 5 bases and the J gene lost 5 bases, with 8 bases spanning the gap. The CDR3 bases are TGTGCCAGCAGTCGTGGGCGAGATACGCAGTATTTT. It is translated as CASSRGRDTQYF.

The sample holds many counts of this clonotype. This chain links TRBV29-1 with TRBJ2-5, with 7 bases that match TRBD1. The trim removed 6 bases at V and 5 bases at J, leaving 6 bases unmatched. CDR1 is SQVTM and CDR2 is ANQGSEA in the germline V gene. The CDR3 length is 12 residues. The CDR3, as DNA: TGCAGCGTCAAGACAGGGTGGGAGACCCAGTACTTC. This codes for CSVKTGWETQYF.

In its sample, this clonotype was seen a few times. The chain uses TRBV7-9 and TRBJ2-2; the D is unclear. Trimming cost V 5 bases and J 6 bases, with 10 bases left between them. CDR3 size: 13 residues. CDR1 and CDR2 (germline): SEHNR, FQNEAQ (reference sequence). The CDR3 sequence is CASSRIGAGELFF. The CDR3 DNA follows: TGTGCCAGCAGCCGCATCGGAGCCGGGGAGCTGTTTTTT.

This clonotype was counted at least ten times. The gene calls are TRBV2 and TRBJ2-1; 11 bases line up with TRBD2. The V and J ends lost 2 bases and 5 bases, in that order; junction bases with no gene match: 8. CDR1 SNHLY and CDR2 FYNNEI come from the germline V gene. This CDR3 has 17 amino acids. For the CDR3, the DNA is TGTGCCAGCAGTGAAATGGGGCTAGCGGGAGGTAACAATGAGCAGTTCTTC. It encodes CASSEMGLAGGNNEQFF. The full variable domain, in which reference TRBV2 and TRBJ2-1 provide the parts outside the CDR3, is EPEVTQTPSHQVTQMGQEVILRCVPISNHLYFYWYRQILGQKVEFLVSFYNNEISEKSEIFDDQFSVERPDGSNFTLKIRSTKLEDSAMYFCASSEMGLAGGNNEQFFGPGTRLTVL.

V and J are TRBV12-3 or TRBV12-4 and TRBJ1-1; the D gene is possibly TRBD1 (6 bases). This CDR3 region has 16 residues. Trimming removed 5 bases at V and 1 base at J, with 17 bases between. The CDR3 reads CASSPIGGAWNTEAFF. Here the CDR3 DNA reads TGTGCCAGCAGTCCCATCGGGGGCGCTTGGAACACTGAAGCTTTCTTT.

This chain uses TRBV18 with TRBJ2-3; tentatively, D is TRBD1 (5 bases). Trimming removed 2 bases from V and 5 bases from J, with 20 bases in between. This CDR3 contains 17 residues. The V gene's germline CDR1 is KGHSH and CDR2 LQKENI. The CDR3 DNA reads as TGTGCCAGCTCACCATCGATGGGTTTAACCCAGGGAGATACGCAGTATTTT. Its translation: CASSPSMGLTQGDTQYF.

In its sample, this clonotype was seen many times. CDR3 protein: CASSLRLPSTGELFF. CDR3 nucleotides: TGTGCCAGCAGTTTACGACTCCCGAGCACCGGGGAGCTGTTTTTT. This sequence joins TRBV28 and TRBJ2-2; D ambiguous. Germline V CDR1 and CDR2: MDHEN, SYDVKM. The CDR3 sequence is 15 residues long. V dropped 2 bases and J dropped 4 bases, with 11 bases sitting between them. Based on the CDR3 plus reference TRBV28 and TRBJ2-2, the full variable domain is DVKVTQSSRYLVKRTGEKVFLECVQDMDHENMFWYRQDPGLGLRLIYFSYDVKMKEKGDIPEGYSVSREKKERFSLILESASTNQTSMYLCASSLRLPSTGELFFGEGSRLTVL.

CDR3 bases: TGTGCCATCGGGGGAGCCGGAGAGACCCAGTACTTC. It translates to CAIGGAGETQYF. The rearrangement links TRBV10-3 to TRBJ2-5, with D perhaps being TRBD1 or TRBD2 (5 bases each). The CDR3 has 12 residues. CDR1 and CDR2 from the germline V gene are ENHRY and SYGVKD. V was shortened by 8 bases and J by 4 bases, with 11 bases between the two germline ends.

This clonotype was seen ten or more times. The J gene is TRBJ1-6, the V gene TRBV7-6; D call uncertain. Germline V lookup: CDR1 SGHVS, CDR2 FNYEAQ. V was clipped by 5 bases and J by 10 bases, with 12 bases between them. The CDR3 is made up of 13 amino acids. The CDR3 bases are TGTGCCAGCAGCAAGACCGAGGACTCACCCCTCCACTTT. Translating gives CASSKTEDSPLHF.

This CDR3 reads CASSMLPYQTGIPYEQYF. The CDR3 DNA is TGTGCCAGTAGTATGCTACCTTACCAGACAGGGATACCCTACGAGCAGTACTTC. V gene TRBV19 combines with J gene TRBJ2-7; 7 nucleotides match TRBD1. CDR3 size: 18 residues. With V trimmed by 3 bases and J by 2 bases, 16 bases remained unmatched. The germline CDR1 and CDR2 sequences are LNHDA and SQIVND (reference sequence). Looking up the rest from reference TRBV19 and TRBJ2-7 gives the full variable domain: DGGITQSPKYLFRKEGQNVTLSCEQNLNHDAMYWYRQDPGQGLRLIYYSQIVNDFQKGDIAEGYSVSREKKESFPLTVTSAQKNPTAFYLCASSMLPYQTGIPYEQYFGPGTRLTVT.

In this sample, this clonotype turned up many times. CDR3: CAIRTQGANTGELFF. The CDR3 DNA follows: TGTGCCATCAGGACACAGGGGGCGAACACCGGGGAGCTGTTTTTT. The chain recombines TRBV10-3 with TRBJ2-2, with 8 bases that match TRBD1. From germline, CDR1 is ENHRY and CDR2 SYGVKD. The CDR3 runs 15 residues. J gave up 0 bases and V 6 bases, and 3 bases lay outside the gene matches.

This clonotype showed up just a few times. The chain uses TRBV28 and TRBJ2-5; D remains ambiguous. Germline V gene data show CDR1 as MDHEN and CDR2 as SYDVKM. Trimming pared 2 bases from V and 3 bases from J, leaving 7 bases between. This CDR3 has 13 amino acids. CDR3 DNA sequence: TGTGCCAGCAGTTTAGTACTAAAAGAGACCCAGTACTTC. It is translated as CASSLVLKETQYF.

This clonotype turned up a few times. The chain links TRBV20-1 to TRBJ1-4; tentatively, D is TRBD1 (6 bases). Deletions cut 2 bases from V and 10 bases from J, with 14 bases between. Germline V gene data show CDR1 as DFQATT and CDR2 as SNEGSKA (reference sequence). The CDR3 length is 13 residues. The CDR3 DNA sequence: TGCAGTGCTAGATTCACTCAAGGGGGAAAACTGTTTTTT. Translating it yields CSARFTQGGKLFF.

The gene calls are TRBV20-1 and TRBJ1-6; D may be TRBD1 (6 bases). Per germline, CDR1 DFQATT and CDR2 SNEGSKA (reference sequence). This CDR3 has 16 amino acids. The germline V and J ends were trimmed by 5 bases and 10 bases, with 24 bases remaining between them. The CDR3: CSARTRGTPIRSPLHF. The DNA of the CDR3 is TGCAGTGCTCGGACTAGGGGGACCCCCATACGGTCACCCCTCCACTTT.

The sample holds a few counts of this clonotype. The chain is built from TRBV6-1 and TRBJ1-6; D gene unclear. Per the germline V gene, CDR1 is MNHNS and CDR2 is SASEGT. V was shortened by 5 bases and J by 7 bases, with 12 bases between the two germline ends. The CDR3 loop spans 14 amino acids. CDR3 in amino acids: CASSPQLRNSPLHF. CDR3 in DNA: TGTGCCAGCAGTCCCCAACTGCGGAATTCACCCCTCCACTTT.

This clonotype turned up a few times. This rearrangement joins TRBV27 to TRBJ1-6; no clear D. Germline loops: CDR1 MNHEY, CDR2 SMNVEV (reference sequence). The CDR3 length is 18 residues. The V end lost 5 bases, the J end lost 0 bases, and 17 bases lay between the germline ends. The CDR3 DNA is TGTGCCAGCAGTCCCTACCCCGGACGCCGCTCCTATAATTCACCCCTCCACTTT. It is translated as CASSPYPGRRSYNSPLHF.

The chain combines TRBV20-1 with TRBJ2-1, with no clear D. V lost 6 bases to trimming and J lost 5 bases, with 11 bases between them. This CDR3 contains 12 residues. CDR1 is DFQATT and CDR2 is SNEGSKA in the germline V gene (reference sequence). This CDR3 is CSARTENNEQFF. The CDR3 DNA sequence: TGCAGTGCCCGGACGGAAAACAATGAGCAGTTCTTC.

There are a few counts of this clonotype. This chain connects TRBV27 to TRBJ1-5, with a weak D call TRBD1 (6 bases). The CDR3 spans 15 residues. V lost 5 bases to trimming and J lost 3 bases, with 14 bases between them. Looked up from germline, CDR1 is MNHEY and CDR2 is SMNVEV (reference sequence). CDR3 sequence reads: CASSISQGPNQPQHF. The CDR3 bases are TGTGCCAGCAGTATCTCACAGGGACCCAATCAGCCCCAGCATTTT.

In its sample, this clonotype was seen a few times. The J gene is TRBJ1-3, the V gene TRBV4-3; 7 nucleotides match TRBD1. The germline gives CDR1 LGHNA, CDR2 YSLEER. The length of the CDR3 is 17 residues. The junction had 6 bases not matched to a gene; V was cut back by 1 base and J by 0 bases. CDR3 nucleotides: TGCGCCAGCAGCCAAGCTACAGGGGCTTACTCTGGAAACACCATATATTTT. Its protein is CASSQATGAYSGNTIYF.

This clonotype showed up many times. The chain has TRBV2 and TRBJ2-1; D is possibly TRBD1 or TRBD2 (5 bases each). The CDR3 contains 12 residues. Germline CDR1 is SNHLY and CDR2 is FYNNEI. The V gene lost 1 base and the J gene lost 9 bases, with 7 bases spanning the gap. The CDR3 region is CASSEGGREQFF. CDR3 nucleotide sequence: TGTGCCAGCAGTGAAGGGGGACGTGAGCAGTTCTTC.

The rearrangement uses TRBV18 and TRBJ2-3; TRBD1 matches at 11 bases. With V trimmed by 5 bases and J by 12 bases, 13 bases remained unmatched. Germline values: CDR1 KGHSH, CDR2 LQKENI. The CDR3 sequence is 15 residues long. The CDR3 coding sequence is TGTGCCAGCTCATCAGGAGGACAGGGGGCCCTCCAACAGTATTTT. Translating it yields CASSSGGQGALQQYF.

This clonotype was counted at least ten times. Here the CDR3 DNA reads TGTGCCAGCAGCTCCGGGACTAGCGTCTACGAGCAGTACTTC. Encoded protein: CASSSGTSVYEQYF. This chain uses TRBV7-2 with TRBJ2-7, with 10 bases fitting TRBD2. V was pared by 4 bases and J by 3 bases, with 3 bases of the junction left unmatched. CDR3 size: 14 residues. CDR1 is SGHTA and CDR2 is FQGNSA in the germline V gene.

This clonotype turned up a few times. V is TRBV7-2 and J is TRBJ1-2, with D tentatively TRBD1 (6 bases). This CDR3 has 15 amino acids. CDR1 and CDR2 from the germline V gene are SGHTA and FQGNSA. V gave up 3 bases and J gave up 4 bases, with 15 bases separating them. CDR3 sequence: CASSFLGAFGYGYTF. For the CDR3, the DNA is TGTGCCAGCAGCTTTCTGGGGGCTTTTGGCTATGGCTACACCTTC.

This clonotype was picked up a small number of times. The chain uses TRBV7-2 and TRBJ2-5, with 9 bases matching TRBD2. With V trimmed by 5 bases and J by 7 bases, 11 bases remained unmatched. Germline V lookup: CDR1 SGHTA, CDR2 FQGNSA. The CDR3 runs to 15 residues. CDR3 loop: CASSPVPGLAGTQYF. The CDR3 nucleotides read TGTGCCAGCAGCCCGGTCCCGGGACTAGCCGGGACCCAGTACTTC. The full variable domain, with the rest looked up from reference TRBV7-2 and TRBJ2-5, is GAGVSQSPSNKVTEKGKDVELRCDPISGHTALYWYRQSLGQGLEFLIYFQGNSAPDKSGLPSDRFSAERTGGSVSTLTIQRTQQEDSAVYLCASSPVPGLAGTQYFGPGTRLLVL.

A few counts support this clonotype. This chain uses TRBV3-1 with TRBJ2-7; D is unclear. Germline V gene data show CDR1 as LGHDT and CDR2 as YNNKEL (reference sequence). Trimming cost V 2 bases and J 2 bases, with 10 bases left between them. The CDR3 totals 14 residues. CDR3 loop: CASSQMRTPYEQYF. DNA of the CDR3: TGTGCCAGCAGCCAAATGCGGACCCCCTACGAGCAGTACTTC.